The 29 T cell receptor beta chains below come from one sample, sequenced in a study of radiotherapy plus CTLA-4 blockade in lung cancer. Using immunoSEQ multiplex PCR, the repertoire was profiled, and TCRdb retains in-frame clones only, with some absent. Of about 98,000 clones listed, 80% to 85% are singletons. Sample: peripheral blood, taken from a patient treated with radiotherapy plus ipilimumab. These TCRs come from a human donor with non-small cell lung cancer who had a partial response to radiotherapy plus ipilimumab.

This CDR3 is CASSLLGTGTYSNQPQHF. Here the CDR3 DNA reads TGTGCCAGCAGTTTGTTAGGGACAGGGACTTATAGCAATCAGCCCCAGCATTTT. V and J are TRBV28 and TRBJ1-5; 9 bases agree with TRBD1. The CDR3 spans 18 residues. Germline CDR1 MDHEN, CDR2 SYDVKM. J gave up 0 bases and V 3 bases, and 9 bases lay outside the gene matches.

The genes are TRBV5-1 and TRBJ1-5, with D perhaps TRBD1 (5 bases). With 4 bases removed from V and 2 bases from J, the gap between germline ends came to 16 bases. CDR1 is SGHRS and CDR2 is YFSETQ in the germline V gene. The CDR3 covers 16 residues. For the CDR3, the DNA is TGCGCCAGCAGCCCAACGGGAGGGGTTGGCAATCAGCCCCAGCATTTT. Amino acids: CASSPTGGVGNQPQHF.

This clone was seen only once. The chain carries TRBV28 and TRBJ1-4, with D possibly being TRBD1 (5 bases). The V and J ends lost 4 bases and 11 bases respectively, with 20 bases between them. Germline V gene sequence: CDR1 MDHEN, CDR2 SYDVKM. The CDR3 loop spans 15 amino acids. The CDR3 coding sequence is TGTGCCAGCAGTTCGGAACACAACCCCTACAGGAAACTGTTTTTT. Residues: CASSSEHNPYRKLFF.

The chain is built from TRBV19 and TRBJ2-5, with no clear D. The J call is doubtful: the DNA matches TRBJ2-7 better. The CDR3 length is 15 residues. Per the germline V gene, CDR1 is LNHDA and CDR2 is SQIVND (reference sequence). CDR3 sequence: CASSMGTASTYEQYF. DNA for the CDR3: TGTGCCAGTAGTATGGGCACGGCATCAACCTACGAGCAGTACTTC.

The chain is built from TRBV7-2 and TRBJ1-5; possibly TRBD1 for D (5 bases). Trimming took off 1 base at V and 4 bases at J, with 11 bases between the two ends. This CDR3 region has 15 residues. Germline CDR1 and CDR2: SGHTA and FQGNSA. The CDR3: CASSLETGRNQPQHF. The CDR3 coding sequence is TGTGCCAGCAGCTTAGAAACAGGACGAAATCAGCCCCAGCATTTT.

A few counts support this clone. The sample has other DNA sequences that encode this CDR3 too. The genes are TRBV5-1 and TRBJ2-1, with a weak D call TRBD2 (7 bases). This CDR3 region has 15 residues. The germline V gene encodes CDR1 SGHRS and CDR2 YFSETQ. V lost 0 bases to trimming and J lost 7 bases, with 14 bases between them. CDR3 sequence: CASSLAGGAYNEQFF. For the CDR3, the DNA is TGCGCCAGCAGCTTGGCGGGGGGCGCTTATAATGAGCAGTTCTTC.

The chain carries TRBV19 and TRBJ2-7; 7 bases map to TRBD1. There are 13 residues in the CDR3. Germline V gene lookup returns CDR1 LNHDA and CDR2 SQIVND (reference sequence). The J segment lost 4 bases and the V segment lost 9 bases, leaving 9 bases of the junction unmatched. The CDR3 DNA follows: TGTGCCAGCAGACAGGGAGTAGGGTACGAGCAGTACTTC. Translating gives CASRQGVGYEQYF.

The rearrangement links TRBV9 to TRBJ1-2, with 8 nucleotides matching TRBD1. The CDR3 has 16 residues. The V segment lost 1 base and the J segment 4 bases; nucleotides outside the gene matches: 9. Germline V lookup: CDR1 SGDLS, CDR2 YYNGEE. The CDR3 reads CASSVQGTGGAYGYTF. The DNA for the CDR3 is TGTGCCAGCAGCGTACAGGGGACAGGAGGCGCCTATGGCTACACCTTC.

V and J are TRBV9 and TRBJ1-2; D gene ambiguous. The CDR3 runs 13 residues. Per the germline V gene, CDR1 is SGDLS and CDR2 is YYNGEE. V was cut by 2 bases and J by 1 base, with 6 bases left in between. In DNA form, the CDR3 reads TGTGCCAGCAGCGTGTTGAGTAACTATGGCTACACCTTC. Its translation is CASSVLSNYGYTF.

This clone was seen only once. The chain uses TRBV11-3 and TRBJ2-1; 14 nucleotides align to TRBD2. V was clipped by 3 bases and J by 0 bases; unmatched bases: 4. CDR1 is SGHNT, CDR2 YENEEA, per germline. CDR3 length equals 18 residues. This chain's CDR3 is CASSFGTSGGSSYNEQFF. DNA for the CDR3: TGTGCCAGCAGCTTTGGGACTAGCGGGGGTAGCTCCTACAATGAGCAGTTCTTC. Complete variable domain (other parts from reference TRBV11-3 and TRBJ2-1): EAGVVQSPRYKIIEKKQPVAFWCNPISGHNTLYWYLQNLGQGPELLIRYENEEAVDDSQLPKDRFSAERLKGVDSTLKIQPAELGDSAVYLCASSFGTSGGSSYNEQFFGPGTRLTVL.

The rearrangement joins TRBV10-3 to TRBJ1-4; 8 bases fit TRBD1. The germline gives CDR1 ENHRY, CDR2 SYGVKD. The V segment lost 10 bases and the J segment 4 bases; nucleotides outside the gene matches: 8. This CDR3 comprises 14 residues. The CDR3 reads CASTDREINEKLFF. The CDR3 nucleotides read TGTGCCAGCACGGACAGGGAAATTAATGAAAAACTGTTTTTT.

V is TRBV19 and J is TRBJ1-5; unclear D gene. The length of the CDR3 is 16 residues. CDR1 is LNHDA and CDR2 is SQIVND in the germline V gene (reference sequence). Trimming took off 1 base at V and 9 bases at J, with 19 bases between the two ends. CDR3 bases: TGTGCCAGTAGTATAGTTATGGTTGGGAGGACTCGGCCCCAGCATTTT. This encodes CASSIVMVGRTRPQHF.

This chain uses TRBV5-4 with TRBJ1-2; possibly TRBD1 for D (6 bases). V lost 4 bases and J lost 8, with 24 bases in between. The CDR3 contains 16 residues. Germline V lookup: CDR1 SGHNT, CDR2 YYREEE (reference sequence). CDR3 region: CASSPGGPAIPGGYTF. CDR3 nucleotide sequence: TGTGCCAGCAGCCCCGGGGGGCCGGCCATCCCGGGGGGCTACACCTTC. Full variable domain (rest looked up from reference TRBV5-4 and TRBJ1-2): ETGVTQSPTHLIKTRGQQVTLRCSSQSGHNTVSWYQQALGQGPQFIFQYYREEENGRGNFPPRFSGLQFPNYSSELNVNALELDDSALYLCASSPGGPAIPGGYTFGSGTRLTVV.

This clone was recorded only once. This chain connects TRBV28 to TRBJ2-7, with 11 bases identical to TRBD1. Germline V gives CDR1 MDHEN, CDR2 SYDVKM. The V and J ends lost 5 bases and 6 bases, in that order; junction bases with no gene match: 9. The CDR3 is 15 residues long. The CDR3 protein is CASSPLGQGASEQYF. The CDR3 DNA sequence: TGTGCCAGCAGTCCCCTCGGACAGGGGGCCTCCGAGCAGTACTTC.

The rearrangement links TRBV6-5 to TRBJ2-7; 10 positions match TRBD2. The CDR3 spans 14 residues. J lost 4 bases, V lost 5 bases, and 5 bases had no gene match. Per the germline V gene, CDR1 is MNHEY and CDR2 is SVGAGI. Written as DNA, the CDR3 is TGTGCCAGCAGTGCTAGCGGGAGCGTATACGAGCAGTACTTC. Protein: CASSASGSVYEQYF.

This CDR3 reads CASSTKHPGRAMDTDTQYF. The CDR3 nucleotides read TGTGCCAGCAGCACGAAACATCCCGGGAGGGCCATGGACACAGATACGCAGTATTTT. The chain couples TRBV12-1 to TRBJ2-3; the tabulated D call, TRBD2, remains unverified against the DNA. TRBV12-1 is marked as a pseudogene. The CDR3 is 19 amino acids.

V and J are TRBV28 and TRBJ2-2; 9 nucleotides match TRBD2. V gave up 3 bases and J gave up 6 bases; unmatched junction bases: 2. Germline V gene data show CDR1 as MDHEN and CDR2 as SYDVKM. This CDR3 is built from 14 residues. CDR3 coding DNA: TGTGCCAGCAGTTTCGCGGGAGGGCCCGGGGAGCTGTTTTTT. Protein product: CASSFAGGPGELFF.

This clone was counted once. The chain uses TRBV5-4 and TRBJ2-5; maybe TRBD1 (5 bases). The CDR3 is 14 residues long. CDR1 and CDR2 (germline): SGHNT, YYREEE (reference sequence). V was shortened by 0 bases and J by 3 bases, with 9 bases between the two germline ends. The CDR3, as DNA: TGTGCCAGCAGCTTGGAGCAGGGTGAAGAGACCCAGTACTTC. This gives the protein CASSLEQGEETQYF. The full variable domain, rest sourced from reference TRBV5-4 and TRBJ2-5, is ETGVTQSPTHLIKTRGQQVTLRCSSQSGHNTVSWYQQALGQGPQFIFQYYREEENGRGNFPPRFSGLQFPNYSSELNVNALELDDSALYLCASSLEQGEETQYFGPGTRLLVL.

The chain has TRBV5-1 and TRBJ2-1; 9 positions agree with TRBD2. The J segment lost 7 bases and the V segment lost 0 bases, leaving 8 bases of the junction unmatched. The germline V gene has CDR1 SGHRS and CDR2 YFSETQ. The CDR3 runs 16 residues. The CDR3 is CASSLADDSGRNEQFF. The CDR3 DNA reads as TGCGCCAGCAGCTTGGCCGATGATAGCGGGAGAAATGAGCAGTTCTTC.

The CDR3 DNA is TGCGCCAGCAGCGACAACCGGGACTTCTCCTACGAGCAGTACTTC. It is translated as CASSDNRDFSYEQYF. J is TRBJ2-7 and V is TRBV5-1; D is perhaps TRBD2 (6 bases). Germline V gene data show CDR1 as SGHRS and CDR2 as YFSETQ. V dropped 4 bases and J dropped 0 bases, with 14 bases sitting between them. The CDR3 extends over 15 amino acids. Full variable domain (remainder filled in from reference TRBV5-1 and TRBJ2-7): KAGVTQTPRYLIKTRGQQVTLSCSPISGHRSVSWYQQTPGQGLQFLFEYFSETQRNKGNFPGRFSGRQFSNSRSEMNVSTLELGDSALYLCASSDNRDFSYEQYFGPGTRLTVT.

The rearrangement uses TRBV9 and TRBJ2-2, with D tentatively TRBD1 (5 bases). This CDR3 is 14 amino acids long. V was trimmed by 0 bases and J by 7 bases, leaving 10 bases between them. Germline values: CDR1 SGDLS, CDR2 YYNGEE. CDR3 sequence reads: CASSVVAQGGELFF. DNA of the CDR3: TGTGCCAGCAGCGTAGTGGCCCAGGGCGGGGAGCTGTTTTTT.

The chain links TRBV27 to TRBJ1-5; 9 bases agree with TRBD1. CDR1 and CDR2 from the germline V gene are MNHEY and SMNVEV (reference sequence). Trimming at V came to 4 bases and at J to 7 bases, leaving 5 bases not matched to a gene. The CDR3 is 14 amino acids. CDR3 nucleotides: TGTGCCAGCAGTTCCGGACAGGGGTACCAGCCCCAGCATTTT. Translated: CASSSGQGYQPQHF.

The chain has TRBV9 and TRBJ1-2; weak D call: TRBD1 (5 bases). This CDR3 has 14 amino acids. Germline assignment: CDR1 SGDLS and CDR2 YYNGEE. Trimming shortened V by 2 bases and J by 1 base, and 9 bases separated the two germline ends. CDR3 amino acids: CASSVTELNYGYTF. As DNA, the CDR3 is TGTGCCAGCAGCGTGACAGAACTTAACTATGGCTACACCTTC.

In this sample, this clone turned up a few times. The CDR3, as DNA: TGTGCCACCAGCAGAGATGGGACAGGGGGTGGATCACCCCTCCACTTT. Translating it yields CATSRDGTGGGSPLHF. This chain links TRBV15 with TRBJ1-6, with TRBD1 identical over 11 bases. The CDR3 spans 16 residues. With 0 bases clipped from V and 10 bases from J, the junction kept 5 bases outside the gene matches. CDR1 is LNHNV, CDR2 YYDKDF, per germline (reference sequence).

This clone appeared a few times. The CDR3 DNA is TGTGCCAGTAAACCAGACAGACGGCGGAACACCGGGGAGCTGTTTTTT. The encoded protein is CASKPDRRRNTGELFF. J is TRBJ2-2 and V is TRBV19; tentatively, D is TRBD1 (5 bases). Trimming stripped 7 bases from V and 1 base from J, with 16 bases between. Germline lookup yields CDR1 LNHDA and CDR2 SQIVND (reference sequence). The CDR3 length is 16 residues.

This chain joins TRBV2 and TRBJ1-2; D perhaps matches TRBD1 (5 bases). The CDR3 runs to 15 residues. The ends were cut back, 1 base at V and 8 bases at J, with 17 bases in the middle. Per the germline V gene, CDR1 is SNHLY and CDR2 is FYNNEI. In DNA, the CDR3 is TGTGCCAGCAGTGAAGAGCAACAGGTAACGGGCGGCTACACCTTC. It encodes CASSEEQQVTGGYTF. The full variable domain, in which reference TRBV2 and TRBJ1-2 provide the parts outside the CDR3, is EPEVTQTPSHQVTQMGQEVILRCVPISNHLYFYWYRQILGQKVEFLVSFYNNEISEKSEIFDDQFSVERPDGSNFTLKIRSTKLEDSAMYFCASSEEQQVTGGYTFGSGTRLTVV.

The chain joins TRBV6-5 to TRBJ2-1, with TRBD1 identical over 7 bases. CDR3 length: 16 residues. V was clipped by 2 bases and J by 3 bases; unmatched bases: 7. Germline-derived CDR1 and CDR2 are MNHEY and SVGAGI. The CDR3 region has the DNA TGTGCCAGCAGTTACCCTACAGGGGCAGGCTACAATGAGCAGTTCTTC. It encodes CASSYPTGAGYNEQFF.

This chain connects TRBV5-4 to TRBJ2-2; perhaps TRBD2 as D (6 bases). Per the germline V gene, CDR1 is SGHNT and CDR2 is YYREEE (reference sequence). Trimming removed 1 base at V and 0 bases at J, with 10 bases between. The CDR3 consists of 16 residues. This CDR3 is CASSLIIAANTGELFF. CDR3 nucleotides: TGTGCCAGCAGCTTGATAATAGCGGCGAACACCGGGGAGCTGTTTTTT.

The chain combines TRBV18 with TRBJ1-5; D is unclear. Germline CDR1 is KGHSH and CDR2 is LQKENI. The CDR3 loop spans 14 amino acids. The V and J ends lost 5 bases and 4 bases respectively, with 12 bases between them. The CDR3 DNA reads as TGTGCCAGCTCAGAGGCAAATGGTAATCAGCCCCAGCATTTT. It specifies CASSEANGNQPQHF.